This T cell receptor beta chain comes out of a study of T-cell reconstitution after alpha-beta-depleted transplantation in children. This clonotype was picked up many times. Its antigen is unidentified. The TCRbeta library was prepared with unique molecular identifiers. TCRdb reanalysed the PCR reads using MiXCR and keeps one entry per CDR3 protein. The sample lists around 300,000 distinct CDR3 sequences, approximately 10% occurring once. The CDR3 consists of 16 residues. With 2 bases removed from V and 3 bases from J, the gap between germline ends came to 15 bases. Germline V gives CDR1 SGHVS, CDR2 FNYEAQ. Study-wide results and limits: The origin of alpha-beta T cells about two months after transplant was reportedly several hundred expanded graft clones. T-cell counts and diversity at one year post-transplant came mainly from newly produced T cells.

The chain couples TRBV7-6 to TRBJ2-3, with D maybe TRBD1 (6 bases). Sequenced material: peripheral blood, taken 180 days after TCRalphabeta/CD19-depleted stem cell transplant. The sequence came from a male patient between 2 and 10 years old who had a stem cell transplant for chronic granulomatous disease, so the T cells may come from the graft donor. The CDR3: CASSLMDSSVTDTQYF. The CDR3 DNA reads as TGTGCCAGCAGCTTAATGGACAGCTCAGTGACAGATACGCAGTATTTT.